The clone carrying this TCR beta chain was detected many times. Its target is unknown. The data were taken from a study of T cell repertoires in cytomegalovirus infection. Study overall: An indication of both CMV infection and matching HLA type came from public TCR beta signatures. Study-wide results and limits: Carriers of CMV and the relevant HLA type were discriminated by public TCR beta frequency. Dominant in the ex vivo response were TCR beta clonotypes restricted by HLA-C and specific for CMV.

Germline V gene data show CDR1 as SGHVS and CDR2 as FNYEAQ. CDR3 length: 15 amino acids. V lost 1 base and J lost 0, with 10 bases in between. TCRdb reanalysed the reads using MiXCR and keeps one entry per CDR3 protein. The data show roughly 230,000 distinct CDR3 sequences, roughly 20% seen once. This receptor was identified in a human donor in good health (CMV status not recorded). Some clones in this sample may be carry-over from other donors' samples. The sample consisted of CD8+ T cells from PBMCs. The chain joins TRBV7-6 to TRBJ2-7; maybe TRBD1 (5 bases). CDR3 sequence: CASSLDGANSYEQYF. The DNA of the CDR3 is TGTGCCAGCAGCTTAGATGGGGCTAACTCCTACGAGCAGTACTTC.